The 28 T cell receptor beta chains below were found in one sample sequenced in a study of cytomegalovirus exposure and HLA in healthy donors. The PCR employed 60 Vbeta primers together with 13 Jbeta primers. The repertoire was sequenced with immunoSEQ multiplex PCR; TCRdb's copy has only in-frame clones and lacks some. The table includes approximately 79,000 clones, more than 60% detected once. Sequencing used PBMCs. Receptor source: a man aged 40-49 years in good health and CMV-seronegative.

A few counts support this clone. V gene TRBV6-5 combines with J gene TRBJ1-4; 10 bases fit TRBD1. This CDR3 has 15 amino acids. The germline V gene has CDR1 MNHEY and CDR2 SVGAGI. V shed 6 bases and J 5 bases; nucleotides not matched to a gene: 6. The DNA of the CDR3 is TGTGCCAGCAGCGCCCGGACAGGGGGGAATGAAAAACTGTTTTTT. This sequence encodes CASSARTGGNEKLFF.

The rearrangement joins TRBV16 to TRBJ1-2; 9 bases match TRBD1. From germline, CDR1 is KGHSY and CDR2 FQNENV. The CDR3 length is 14 residues. Unmatched junction bases numbered 5, after V lost 2 bases and J lost 7 bases. The CDR3 reads CASSQAGTGSGYTF. For the CDR3, the DNA is TGTGCCAGCAGCCAAGCCGGGACAGGGTCTGGCTACACCTTC.

V gene TRBV19 combines with J gene TRBJ2-3; D might be TRBD2 (6 bases). This CDR3 is built from 16 residues. V gave up 3 bases and J gave up 0 bases, with 13 bases separating them. Germline-derived CDR1 and CDR2 are LNHDA and SQIVND (reference sequence). CDR3 sequence reads: CASSISGGTSTDTQYF. The CDR3 nucleotides read TGTGCCAGTAGTATTAGTGGGGGGACTAGCACAGATACGCAGTATTTT.

This clone was detected a few times. Here the CDR3 reads CASSLSRLDYNEQFF. The CDR3, as DNA: TGTGCCAGCAGCTTAAGCCGACTAGATTACAATGAGCAGTTCTTC. V gene TRBV7-3 combines with J gene TRBJ2-1; D may be TRBD2 (6 bases). V was pared by 1 base and J by 4 bases, with 11 bases between. The germline gives CDR1 SGHTA, CDR2 FQGTGA. The CDR3 extends over 15 amino acids.

The CDR3 DNA follows: TGTGCCAGCAGCCAGGGACAGTCGGGTGAGCAGTACTTC. This encodes CASSQGQSGEQYF. The chain is built from TRBV11-2 and TRBJ2-7; 7 bases are shared with TRBD1. The CDR3 spans 13 residues. Germline assignment: CDR1 SGHAT and CDR2 FQNNGV. J lost 7 bases, V lost 5 bases, and 8 bases had no gene match.

The rearrangement links TRBV18 to TRBJ1-1, with 9 bases lining up with TRBD1. The germline gives CDR1 KGHSH, CDR2 LQKENI. There are 16 residues in the CDR3. V gave up 3 bases and J gave up 1 base; unmatched junction bases: 6. The DNA of the CDR3 is TGTGCCAGCTCACCGACAGGGGGACAGCGGAACACTGAAGCTTTCTTT. Translating it yields CASSPTGGQRNTEAFF.

The chain couples TRBV28 to TRBJ1-4; no firm D call. With 5 bases removed from V and 0 bases from J, the gap between germline ends came to 10 bases. This CDR3 contains 15 residues. Germline V lookup: CDR1 MDHEN, CDR2 SYDVKM. The CDR3 DNA is TGTGCCAGCAGTATATCAGCGGCAACTAATGAAAAACTGTTTTTT. Translating gives CASSISAATNEKLFF.

This clone has just one count. The V and J genes are TRBV6-1 and TRBJ1-2; D is possibly TRBD1 (5 bases). Trimming pared 1 base from V and 5 bases from J, leaving 14 bases between. CDR1 and CDR2 (germline): MNHNS, SASEGT. CDR3 length equals 15 residues. Written as DNA, the CDR3 is TGTGCCAGCAGTGAAGGGCGCCGGGGACTATATGGCTACACCTTC. Its translation: CASSEGRRGLYGYTF.

The gene calls are TRBV30 and TRBJ2-7, with D possibly matching TRBD1 (6 bases). V lost 7 bases, J lost 7 bases, and 23 bases lay in between. Germline CDR1 and CDR2: GTSNPN and SVGIG (reference sequence). The CDR3 has 14 amino acids. The CDR3 coding sequence is TGTGCCTCCTCAGGGAGTGGGGGCTCGTGGGAGCAGTACTTC. This sequence encodes CASSGSGGSWEQYF.

This clone has a handful of counts. The rearrangement uses TRBV7-9 and TRBJ2-7; 13 nucleotides match TRBD2. V lost 5 bases, J lost 6 bases, and 7 bases stayed unmatched. In germline, CDR1 is SEHNR, CDR2 FQNEAQ (reference sequence). CDR3 length equals 15 residues. DNA for the CDR3: TGTGCCAGCAGCCACCCGGGACTAGCGGGACTCGAGCAGTACTTC. Translating gives CASSHPGLAGLEQYF.

The chain carries TRBV5-1 and TRBJ2-1; the D gene is possibly TRBD1 (6 bases). This CDR3 has 15 residues. With 4 bases removed from V and 3 bases from J, the gap between germline ends came to 14 bases. The V gene's germline CDR1 is SGHRS and CDR2 YFSETQ. The CDR3 DNA is TGCGCCAGCAGCACGAGTGGACAGTTCTACAATGAGCAGTTCTTC. It specifies CASSTSGQFYNEQFF.

The chain carries TRBV5-1 and TRBJ2-7; no clear D gene. Trimming pared 3 bases from V and 5 bases from J, leaving 12 bases between. Germline values: CDR1 SGHRS, CDR2 YFSETQ. This CDR3 is 13 amino acids long. CDR3 nucleotides: TGCGCCAGCAGCTCCACTCTAATAGACGAGCAGTACTTC. This gives the protein CASSSTLIDEQYF.

This chain uses TRBV7-2 with TRBJ2-1, with 8 bases lining up with TRBD2. This CDR3 has 15 residues. With V trimmed by 5 bases and J by 9 bases, 12 bases remained unmatched. Germline V gene sequence: CDR1 SGHTA, CDR2 FQGNSA. CDR3 sequence reads: CASSRGGTSGFEQFF. The CDR3 DNA sequence: TGTGCCAGCAGCCGCGGCGGGACTAGTGGTTTTGAGCAGTTCTTC.

The rearrangement joins TRBV28 to TRBJ1-1; 8 bases are shared with TRBD1. Unmatched junction bases numbered 11, after V lost 6 bases and J lost 5 bases. Per germline, CDR1 MDHEN and CDR2 SYDVKM. The CDR3 extends over 15 amino acids. CDR3 DNA: TGTGCCAGCAGGATCCCCACAGGGGGAGGAACTGAAGCTTTCTTT. It codes for CASRIPTGGGTEAFF.

V is TRBV5-1 and J is TRBJ2-3; TRBD2 aligns across 7 bases. V shed 5 bases and J 5 bases; nucleotides not matched to a gene: 5. Germline assignment: CDR1 SGHRS and CDR2 YFSETQ. The CDR3 is 13 residues long. This CDR3 is CASRRELKDTQYF. The CDR3 DNA follows: TGCGCCAGCAGGCGGGAGCTTAAAGATACGCAGTATTTT.

The genes are TRBV12-5 and TRBJ2-2; D is ambiguous. The CDR3 runs 11 residues. Trimming shortened V by 3 bases and J by 6 bases, and 2 bases separated the two germline ends. Germline loops: CDR1 LGHNT, CDR2 FRNRAP. The CDR3 here is CASGFAGELFF. In DNA form, the CDR3 reads TGTGCTAGTGGTTTCGCCGGGGAGCTGTTTTTT.

This chain joins TRBV10-3 and TRBJ2-1; D perhaps matches TRBD1 (5 bases). CDR3 length: 14 residues. Trimming left V 2 bases short and J 7 bases short, with 12 bases between. CDR1 and CDR2 (germline): ENHRY, SYGVKD. This chain's CDR3 is CAISEQGSRNEQFF. CDR3 nucleotides: TGTGCCATCAGTGAGCAGGGTTCCCGGAATGAGCAGTTCTTC.

The V call is TRBV15, the J call TRBJ1-3; D is unresolved. This CDR3 spans 14 amino acids. The V gene's germline CDR1 is LNHNV and CDR2 YYDKDF (reference sequence). V was clipped by 0 bases and J by 8 bases, with 11 bases between them. CDR3 sequence (DNA): TGTGCCACCAGCAGAGACATGGGCGGGGACACCATATATTTT. Translating gives CATSRDMGGDTIYF. Combining the CDR3 with reference TRBV15 and TRBJ1-3 gives the whole variable domain DAMVIQNPRYQVTQFGKPVTLSCSQTLNHNVMYWYQQKSSQAPKLLFHYYDKDFNNEADTPDNFQSRRPNTSFCFLDIRSPGLGDTAMYLCATSRDMGGDTIYFGEGSWLTVV.

The chain links TRBV18 to TRBJ2-3, with D possibly TRBD2 on 6 matching bases. Germline V CDR1 and CDR2: KGHSH, LQKENI. V lost 2 bases and J 0 bases, leaving 15 bases between the germline ends. The CDR3 sequence is 17 residues long. CDR3 nucleotides: TGTGCCAGCTCACCAGGAAGGAGCGGGTTTAGCACAGATACGCAGTATTTT. Residues: CASSPGRSGFSTDTQYF. Filled out from reference TRBV18 and TRBJ2-3, the complete variable domain reads NAGVMQNPRHLVRRRGQEARLRCSPMKGHSHVYWYRQLPEEGLKFMVYLQKENIIDESGMPKERFSAEFPKEGPSILRIQQVVRGDSAAYFCASSPGRSGFSTDTQYFGPGTRLTVL.

V and J are TRBV7-3 and TRBJ2-7; the match to TRBD1 covers 11 bases. Germline loops: CDR1 SGHTA, CDR2 FQGTGA. Trimming took 5 bases from V and 5 from J; bases not matched to a gene: 8. CDR3 length equals 15 residues. CDR3 coding DNA: TGTGCCAGCAGCCCCCGGACAGGGGGCTTCCACGAGCAGTACTTC. This encodes CASSPRTGGFHEQYF.

The chain joins TRBV4-1 to TRBJ2-7; a weak D match, TRBD1 (6 bases). The CDR3 is made up of 16 amino acids. Trimming shortened V by 0 bases and J by 4 bases, and 16 bases separated the two germline ends. Germline lookup yields CDR1 MGHRA and CDR2 YSYEKL. The CDR3 is CASSQDWTAIRYEQYF. The CDR3 DNA sequence: TGCGCCAGCAGCCAAGACTGGACAGCAATCAGATACGAGCAGTACTTC.

This rearrangement joins TRBV9 to TRBJ2-1; the match to TRBD2 covers 7 bases. In germline, CDR1 is SGDLS, CDR2 YYNGEE. The trim removed 2 bases at V and 1 base at J, leaving 3 bases unmatched. The CDR3 has 15 amino acids. CDR3 region: CASSVRGSSYNEQFF. The CDR3 DNA sequence: TGTGCCAGCAGCGTTCGCGGGAGTTCCTACAATGAGCAGTTCTTC.

V gene TRBV2 combines with J gene TRBJ2-1; 13 nucleotides align to TRBD2. Germline V gene lookup returns CDR1 SNHLY and CDR2 FYNNEI. V was pared by 7 bases and J by 9 bases, with 3 bases of the junction left unmatched. This CDR3 spans 13 amino acids. Written as DNA, the CDR3 is TGTGCCAGCACTGGACTAGCGGGAGTTGAGCAGTTCTTC. Amino acids: CASTGLAGVEQFF.

This chain uses TRBV10-3 with TRBJ1-5; D perhaps matches TRBD1 (5 bases). Looked up from germline, CDR1 is ENHRY and CDR2 is SYGVKD. The CDR3 consists of 13 residues. The V end lost 3 bases, the J end lost 5 bases, and 8 bases lay between the germline ends. The CDR3 region has the DNA TGTGCCATCAGTGACAGGGAAGATCAGCCCCAGCATTTT. It is translated as CAISDREDQPQHF.

The chain couples TRBV10-1 to TRBJ1-5, with D uncertain. The CDR3 is 13 residues long. Germline V lookup: CDR1 WNHNN, CDR2 SYGVQD (reference sequence). V was clipped by 7 bases and J by 2 bases, with 9 bases between them. CDR3 DNA sequence: TGCGCCAGCAATCGGGTGGGCAATCAGCCCCAGCATTTT. Protein sequence: CASNRVGNQPQHF.

This clone has a single count. V is TRBV9 and J is TRBJ1-1; D may be TRBD1 (5 bases). Trimming left V 0 bases short and J 2 bases short, with 17 bases between. The CDR3 spans 17 residues. Per germline, CDR1 SGDLS and CDR2 YYNGEE. The CDR3, as DNA: TGTGCCAGCAGCGTAGCCGCGTCCCAGGGCGTCAACACTGAAGCTTTCTTT. This codes for CASSVAASQGVNTEAFF.

The chain is built from TRBV5-1 and TRBJ2-1; 8 bases are shared with TRBD1. V was pared by 4 bases and J by 7 bases, with 10 bases of the junction left unmatched. This CDR3 spans 15 amino acids. Germline CDR1 and CDR2: SGHRS and YFSETQ. The CDR3 region is CASSVNQGAGNEQFF. CDR3 DNA: TGCGCCAGCAGCGTGAACCAGGGGGCAGGTAATGAGCAGTTCTTC.

The count of this clone is one. V and J are TRBV19 and TRBJ1-5, with D maybe TRBD1 (6 bases). Trimming cost V 8 bases and J 8 bases, with 13 bases left between them. Looked up from germline, CDR1 is LNHDA and CDR2 is SQIVND (reference sequence). CDR3 length: 12 residues. The CDR3: CASGGAWEPQHF. The CDR3 DNA reads TGTGCCAGTGGGGGGGCCTGGGAGCCCCAGCATTTT.